Below are 18 T cell receptor beta chains sequenced from a single sample in a study of blood T cell repertoires in COVID-19. Libraries were prepared by immunoSEQ multiplex PCR; TCRdb keeps only in-frame clonotypes and omits some of them. This table holds fewer than 300,000 clones, just over 90% found once. Sequenced: peripheral blood. The receptors were sampled from a woman aged 25-40 years with COVID-19, enrolled during active disease.

The count of this clone is one. In nucleotides, the CDR3 is TGTGCCAGCAGTCGGCGACTAGCGGCAGCCTACGAGCAGTACTTC. This codes for CASSRRLAAAYEQYF. V is TRBV27 and J is TRBJ2-7, with 9 bases matching TRBD2. V lost 5 bases to trimming and J lost 2 bases; unmatched junction nucleotides: 7. The V gene's germline CDR1 is MNHEY and CDR2 SMNVEV (reference sequence). This CDR3 is 15 amino acids long.

This clone was seen only once. The genes are TRBV15 and TRBJ1-1; no firm D call. Trimming pared 0 bases from V and 4 bases from J, leaving 6 bases between. CDR1 and CDR2 (germline): LNHNV, YYDKDF (reference sequence). The CDR3 is made up of 13 amino acids. This CDR3 reads CATSREGSTEAFF. The CDR3, as DNA: TGTGCCACCAGCAGAGAGGGCAGCACTGAAGCTTTCTTT.

The chain links TRBV7-3 to TRBJ1-4; 7 bases are a match to TRBD1. V dropped 4 bases and J dropped 8; count of bases not matched to a gene: 16. CDR3 length: 17 residues. Germline CDR1 SGHTA, CDR2 FQGTGA. The CDR3, as DNA: TGTGCCAGCAGCTGCTCCCCTTCGACAGGGCTTAAAGAAAAACTGTTTTTT. The encoded protein is CASSCSPSTGLKEKLFF.

The CDR3 DNA reads TGTGCCAGCAGCCTGGGGACAGGGGAAAGGTACTATGGCTACACCTTC. Its protein product is CASSLGTGERYYGYTF. The rearrangement uses TRBV5-6 and TRBJ1-2; TRBD1 agrees at 10 bases. V lost 4 bases to trimming and J lost 3 bases; unmatched junction nucleotides: 9. This CDR3 is 16 amino acids long. Germline assignment: CDR1 SGHDT and CDR2 YYEEEE.

J is TRBJ1-5 and V is TRBV19; a possible D gene is TRBD1 (6 bases). The CDR3 runs to 15 residues. V dropped 5 bases and J dropped 5 bases, with 16 bases sitting between them. CDR1 is LNHDA and CDR2 is SQIVND in the germline V gene (reference sequence). The DNA of the CDR3 is TGTGCCAGTAGTGGGCACAGGGTTGGGGATCAGCCCCAGCATTTT. Encoded protein: CASSGHRVGDQPQHF.

This chain connects TRBV5-1 to TRBJ2-2, with TRBD2 matching over 8 bases. This CDR3 has 15 amino acids. V gave up 2 bases and J gave up 3 bases; unmatched junction bases: 3. The germline CDR1 and CDR2 sequences are SGHRS and YFSETQ. The CDR3: CASSLAGADTGELFF. Written as DNA, the CDR3 is TGCGCCAGCAGCTTAGCGGGAGCGGACACCGGGGAGCTGTTTTTT.

V gene TRBV19 combines with J gene TRBJ1-2; D unresolved. Deletions cut 0 bases from V and 1 base from J, with 6 bases between. CDR3 length: 14 residues. In germline, CDR1 is LNHDA, CDR2 SQIVND (reference sequence). The CDR3 reads CASSIEDNNYGYTF. The CDR3 nucleotides read TGTGCCAGTAGTATAGAAGACAATAACTATGGCTACACCTTC. The full variable domain, with the rest looked up from reference TRBV19 and TRBJ1-2, is DGGITQSPKYLFRKEGQNVTLSCEQNLNHDAMYWYRQDPGQGLRLIYYSQIVNDFQKGDIAEGYSVSREKKESFPLTVTSAQKNPTAFYLCASSIEDNNYGYTFGSGTRLTVV.

V and J are TRBV27 and TRBJ2-7; 9 bases match TRBD1. The CDR3 is 14 amino acids. CDR1 and CDR2 from the germline V gene are MNHEY and SMNVEV (reference sequence). J lost 7 bases, V lost 4 bases, and 8 bases had no gene match. CDR3 in amino acids: CASSSPGTGWEQYF. CDR3 nucleotide sequence: TGTGCCAGCAGTTCTCCCGGGACAGGGTGGGAGCAGTACTTC.

V and J are TRBV9 and TRBJ2-1; D is perhaps TRBD2 (5 bases). Germline V CDR1 and CDR2: SGDLS, YYNGEE. This CDR3 region has 15 residues. Trimming left V 3 bases short and J 7 bases short, with 17 bases between. CDR3 residues: CASSAYPPRDNEQFF. CDR3 nucleotides: TGTGCCAGCAGCGCCTACCCCCCTCGGGATAATGAGCAGTTCTTC.

The sample holds one count of this clone. The chain has TRBV9 and TRBJ1-2; D gene uncertain. V was clipped by 4 bases and J by 7 bases, with 11 bases between them. The CDR3 is 12 residues long. Germline CDR1 and CDR2: SGDLS and YYNGEE. The CDR3 sequence is CASSSGLFGYTF. Written as DNA, the CDR3 is TGTGCCAGCAGCTCCGGACTGTTTGGCTACACCTTC.

The chain has TRBV5-6 and TRBJ2-7; TRBD1 might be the D (6 bases). Germline loops: CDR1 SGHDT, CDR2 YYEEEE. Between the trimmed V and J ends, which lost 2 bases and 2 bases, there was a span of 8 bases. CDR3 length: 13 amino acids. The CDR3 is CASSFGTTYEQYF. The CDR3 coding sequence is TGTGCCAGCAGCTTTGGGACAACCTACGAGCAGTACTTC.

The chain joins TRBV29-1 to TRBJ1-5, with a weak D call TRBD1 (5 bases). This CDR3 region has 14 residues. V lost 5 bases to trimming and J lost 0 bases, with 11 bases between them. Germline V gene sequence: CDR1 SQVTM, CDR2 ANQGSEA. CDR3 amino acids: CSVLVRDSNQPQHF. The CDR3 DNA reads TGCAGCGTTCTAGTCAGGGATAGCAATCAGCCCCAGCATTTT.

The rearrangement uses TRBV25-1 and TRBJ2-5; D is perhaps TRBD2 (5 bases). Germline CDR1 MGHDK, CDR2 SYGVNS. V lost 5 bases to trimming and J lost 5 bases, with 15 bases between them. The CDR3 consists of 14 residues. In DNA, the CDR3 is TGTGCCAGCAGTCAAAGGGAGAGCGTGGAGACCCAGTACTTC. Protein: CASSQRESVETQYF.

This chain links TRBV4-1 with TRBJ1-5; no firm D call. The V end lost 2 bases, the J end lost 4 bases, and 6 bases lay between the germline ends. Per germline, CDR1 MGHRA and CDR2 YSYEKL. This CDR3 comprises 13 residues. The CDR3 coding sequence is TGCGCCAGCAGCCAAATCCTTAATCAGCCCCAGCATTTT. Translating it yields CASSQILNQPQHF.

The gene calls are TRBV4-1 and TRBJ1-4; TRBD1 matches at 8 bases. Germline V gives CDR1 MGHRA, CDR2 YSYEKL. This CDR3 contains 20 residues. Germline trimming cut 0 bases from V and 8 bases from J; bases unmatched to any gene: 20. The DNA of the CDR3 is TGCGCCAGCAGCCAAGACCTAAAGCCCCCGTTCAGGGGGCGTAGGGAAAAACTGTTTTTT. Amino acid sequence: CASSQDLKPPFRGRREKLFF.

The CDR3 DNA follows: TGTGCCTGGAGGGTACAGACTGGAAACACCATATATTTT. It yields the protein CAWRVQTGNTIYF. The rearrangement links TRBV30 to TRBJ1-3; D gene uncertain. Trimming left V 3 bases short and J 2 bases short, with 8 bases between. The CDR3 covers 13 residues. Germline CDR1 reads GTSNPN; CDR2 reads SVGIG (reference sequence).

In this sample, this clone turned up a few times. V and J are TRBV5-6 and TRBJ1-4; TRBD1 matches at 9 bases. The germline CDR1 and CDR2 sequences are SGHDT and YYEEEE. The CDR3 has 16 residues. J was trimmed by 11 bases and V by 4 bases; bases with no gene match: 15. CDR3 protein: CASSLLGQGEGDKLFF. DNA for the CDR3: TGTGCCAGCAGCCTCTTGGGACAGGGAGAAGGAGACAAACTGTTTTTT. The full variable domain, its missing parts supplied by reference TRBV5-6 and TRBJ1-4, is DAGVTQSPTHLIKTRGQQVTLRCSPKSGHDTVSWYQQALGQGPQFIFQYYEEEERQRGNFPDRFSGHQFPNYSSELNVNALLLGDSALYLCASSLLGQGEGDKLFFGSGTQLSVL.

The V and J genes are TRBV7-9 and TRBJ2-5; TRBD2 agrees at 13 bases. Germline-derived CDR1 and CDR2 are SEHNR and FQNEAQ (reference sequence). The CDR3 has 18 residues. V dropped 3 bases and J dropped 4; count of bases not matched to a gene: 11. CDR3 sequence (DNA): TGTGCCAGCAGCTTGGCCGGACTAGCGGGAGCGCGGGGAGAGACCCAGTACTTC. Its translation is CASSLAGLAGARGETQYF.